This T cell receptor (beta chain) emerged from a study of immune cell composition in non-small cell lung cancer. Study-wide results and caveats: Clones >0.5% enriched in tumour were rarer in adenocarcinoma (about 35%) than squamous (roughly 80%). It was not proven that tumour-reactive clones equal dominant tumour-associated clones.

Trimming removed 2 bases from V and 0 bases from J, with 14 bases in between. The CDR3 runs to 17 residues. Germline loops: CDR1 SGHKS, CDR2 YYEKEE (reference sequence). Profiled with immunoSEQ multiplex PCR; TCRdb holds only in-frame clones, not every one. Among some 7,000 clones listed, 75% to 80% were seen once. Normal lung was sampled as far from the tumour as possible, at least 3 cm. Frozen unsorted single-cell suspensions supplied the genomic DNA. A word on this clone: Its specificity is not known.

The specimen was non-adjacent lung tissue. This TCR came from a human donor with non-small cell lung cancer. The V call is TRBV5-5, the J call TRBJ2-2; possibly TRBD1 for D (6 bases). In DNA, the CDR3 is TGTGCCAGCAGCTTTTTAGTCCAGGGGCCGAACACCGGGGAGCTGTTTTTT. Translating it yields CASSFLVQGPNTGELFF.